This TCR beta chain originates from a study of T-cell reconstitution after alpha-beta-depleted transplantation in children. The TCRbeta library incorporated unique molecular identifiers. TCRdb passed the PCR reads through MiXCR, listing each CDR3 protein once. This table holds a few hundred thousand distinct CDR3 sequences, about a tenth found once. This clonotype turned up a few times. Germline V gene sequence: CDR1 MGHRA, CDR2 YSYEKL. The CDR3 has 16 residues. V lost 1 base and J lost 6; bases outside the gene matches: 6. The sequenced sample was PBMCs from the stem cell graft donor, obtained from the stem cell graft. The clonotype comes from a human donor who donated a stem cell graft to a child with acute myeloid leukemia. The chain has TRBV4-1 and TRBJ2-1, with TRBD2 matching 10 bases. In DNA form, the CDR3 reads TGCGCCAGCAGCCAAGCCCTAGCGGGAGTAAGCAATGAGCAGTTCTTC. Translation gives CASSQALAGVSNEQFF.